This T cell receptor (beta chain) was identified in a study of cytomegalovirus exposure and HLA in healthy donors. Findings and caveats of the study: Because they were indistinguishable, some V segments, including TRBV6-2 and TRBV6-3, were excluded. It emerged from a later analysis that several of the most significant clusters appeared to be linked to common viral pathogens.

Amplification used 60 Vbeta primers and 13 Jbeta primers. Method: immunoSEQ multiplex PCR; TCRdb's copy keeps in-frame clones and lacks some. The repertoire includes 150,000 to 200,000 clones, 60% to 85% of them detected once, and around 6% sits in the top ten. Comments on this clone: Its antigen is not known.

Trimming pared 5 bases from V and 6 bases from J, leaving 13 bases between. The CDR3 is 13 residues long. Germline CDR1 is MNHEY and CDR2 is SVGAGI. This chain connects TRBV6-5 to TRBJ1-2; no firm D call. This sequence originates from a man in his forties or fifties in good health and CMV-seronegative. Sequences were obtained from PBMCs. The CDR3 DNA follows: TGTGCCAGCAGTGGAGCCCCCGCCAATGGCTACACCTTC. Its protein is CASSGAPANGYTF.